A selection of T cell receptor beta chains follows, all from one sample in a study of blood T cells in healthy people across ages. TCRdb analysed the 5' RACE reads with MiXCR anew, one entry per CDR3 protein. The sample holds approximately 810,000 distinct CDR3 sequences, under 40% seen once. Sequencing was performed on blood. All receptors derive from a man between 18 and 35 years old in good health. The CDR3 runs from the conserved cysteine through the conserved F or W. The order of the fields is D gene, clone size, V gene, J gene, CDR3 DNA, CDR3 protein. The D gene is left open where the match is weak. Expanded clones get a size class; other rows say once, few or many, or leave the size out.

d_gene: TRBD1
abundance: few
v_gene: TRBV12-3/TRBV12-4
j_gene: TRBJ1-1
CDR3nt: TGTGCCAGCAGTACAGGGGGCGCCTGGACTGAAGCTTTCTTT
CDR3aa: CASSTGGAWTEAFF

d_gene: TRBD2
abundance: -
v_gene: TRBV6-2/TRBV6-3
j_gene: TRBJ2-1
CDR3nt: TGTGCCAGCACCCTCGGGGTAGCGGGGAATGAGCAGTTCTTC
CDR3aa: CASTLGVAGNEQFF

d_gene: -
abundance: -
v_gene: TRBV6-6
j_gene: TRBJ2-3
CDR3nt: TGTGCCATCAGTTCCCCGGCGGGGGATACGCAGTATTTT
CDR3aa: CAISSPAGDTQYF

d_gene: -
abundance: few
v_gene: TRBV12-3/TRBV12-4
j_gene: TRBJ1-3
CDR3nt: TGTGCCAGCAGGGTGGCATCTGGAAACACCATATATTTT
CDR3aa: CASRVASGNTIYF

d_gene: TRBD2
abundance: few
v_gene: TRBV27
j_gene: TRBJ2-3
CDR3nt: TGTGCCAGCAGCTCCTGGGAGGGGAGGGATACGCAGTATTTT
CDR3aa: CASSSWEGRDTQYF

d_gene: -
abundance: few
v_gene: TRBV5-1
j_gene: TRBJ1-2
CDR3nt: TGCGCCAGCAGCTTGACAGGGAGCCCCCATGGCTACACCTTC
CDR3aa: CASSLTGSPHGYTF

d_gene: TRBD1
abundance: few
v_gene: TRBV25-1
j_gene: TRBJ2-3
CDR3nt: TGTGCCAGCAATCGACAGGGGGCGCGGAATACGCAGTATTTT
CDR3aa: CASNRQGARNTQYF

d_gene: -
abundance: -
v_gene: TRBV5-7
j_gene: TRBJ2-7
CDR3nt: TGTGCCAGCAGCTTCTCTTCGGGTAAATCGGTCTACGAGCAGTACTTC
CDR3aa: CASSFSSGKSVYEQYF

d_gene: -
abundance: -
v_gene: TRBV6-6
j_gene: TRBJ2-5
CDR3nt: TGTGCCAGCAGTTACTCGAGGACTTGGGGAAATGAGCAGTACTTC
CDR3aa: CASSYSRTWGNEQYF

d_gene: -
abundance: few
v_gene: TRBV20-1
j_gene: TRBJ2-5
CDR3nt: TGCAGTGCTAGAGCAATAAAAGAGACCCAGTACTTC
CDR3aa: CSARAIKETQYF

d_gene: TRBD2
abundance: -
v_gene: TRBV12-3/TRBV12-4
j_gene: TRBJ2-3
CDR3nt: TGTGCCAGCACCCTGGGGGGGGGGATCACAGATACGCAGTATTTT
CDR3aa: CASTLGGGITDTQYF

d_gene: -
abundance: few
v_gene: TRBV12-3/TRBV12-4
j_gene: TRBJ2-1
CDR3nt: TGTGCCAGCAGTCCTCGGACAATGAACCATTACAATGAGCAGTTCTTC
CDR3aa: CASSPRTMNHYNEQFF

d_gene: -
abundance: few
v_gene: TRBV5-1
j_gene: TRBJ2-3
CDR3nt: TGCGCCAGCAGCTTGGCGGGGGTGGATACGCAGTATTTT
CDR3aa: CASSLAGVDTQYF

d_gene: TRBD2
abundance: few
v_gene: TRBV7-6
j_gene: TRBJ2-3
CDR3nt: TGTGCCAGCAGCCCCAGTTTGACTAGCGGGGGGCCAACAGATACGCAGTATTTT
CDR3aa: CASSPSLTSGGPTDTQYF

d_gene: -
abundance: few
v_gene: TRBV12-3/TRBV12-4
j_gene: TRBJ1-1
CDR3nt: TGTGCCAGCAGTTCGGACACGCAACCCTGGAACACTGAAGCTTTCTTT
CDR3aa: CASSSDTQPWNTEAFF

d_gene: TRBD1
abundance: few
v_gene: TRBV7-2
j_gene: TRBJ1-2
CDR3nt: TGTGCCAGCAGTAGGACAGGTTACTATGGCTACACCTTC
CDR3aa: CASSRTGYYGYTF

d_gene: -
abundance: few
v_gene: TRBV7-9
j_gene: TRBJ1-1
CDR3nt: TGTGCCAGCAGGGAACAGGGCCCCGCTTTCTTT
CDR3aa: CASREQGPAFF

d_gene: -
abundance: few
v_gene: TRBV20-1
j_gene: TRBJ1-1
CDR3nt: TGCAGTGCTACTAAAACGAACACTGAAGCTTTCTTT
CDR3aa: CSATKTNTEAFF

d_gene: -
abundance: -
v_gene: TRBV14
j_gene: TRBJ1-2
CDR3nt: TGTGCCAGCAGCCTAAACAGGGTACATGGCTACACCTTC
CDR3aa: CASSLNRVHGYTF

d_gene: TRBD2
abundance: many
v_gene: TRBV10-3
j_gene: TRBJ2-3
CDR3nt: TGTGCCATCAGTGAGGCACTAGCGGGGGAAACAGATACGCAGTATTTT
CDR3aa: CAISEALAGETDTQYF

d_gene: -
abundance: many
v_gene: TRBV7-2
j_gene: TRBJ2-3
CDR3nt: TGTGCCAGCAGCGCCGGTAGCACAGATACGCAGTATTTT
CDR3aa: CASSAGSTDTQYF

d_gene: TRBD2
abundance: -
v_gene: TRBV9
j_gene: TRBJ2-7
CDR3nt: TGTGCCAGCAGCGTAGATGGTTCCCTAGCGGGGGGGTTCTCCTACAATGAGCAGTACTTC
CDR3aa: CASSVDGSLAGGFSYNEQYF

d_gene: -
abundance: many
v_gene: TRBV29-1
j_gene: TRBJ2-1
CDR3nt: TGCAGCGTTGAGAAGGGTAGGGCCGGGAACAATGAGCAGTTCTTC
CDR3aa: CSVEKGRAGNNEQFF

d_gene: -
abundance: few
v_gene: TRBV7-2
j_gene: TRBJ1-2
CDR3nt: TGTGCCAGCAGCTTATATAAGGGGATGGGTGGCTACACCTTC
CDR3aa: CASSLYKGMGGYTF

d_gene: -
abundance: few
v_gene: TRBV6-5
j_gene: TRBJ1-4
CDR3nt: TGTGCCAGCAGTTCTTCCCGACCAATGGGGCAAGATAATGAAAAACTGTTTTTT
CDR3aa: CASSSSRPMGQDNEKLFF

d_gene: -
abundance: few
v_gene: TRBV9
j_gene: TRBJ2-1
CDR3nt: TGTGCCAGCAGCGTAGGAGCCAGAAGGAAGGCCTACAATGAGCAGTTCTTC
CDR3aa: CASSVGARRKAYNEQFF

d_gene: -
abundance: few
v_gene: TRBV2
j_gene: TRBJ2-3
CDR3nt: TGTGCCAGCAGTGAAGCGAGGTCAGGGTTAGGTGATACGCAGTATTTT
CDR3aa: CASSEARSGLGDTQYF

d_gene: -
abundance: -
v_gene: TRBV29-1
j_gene: TRBJ1-5
CDR3nt: TGCAGCGTTCGGGCCAATAGCAATCAGCCCCAGCATTTT
CDR3aa: CSVRANSNQPQHF

d_gene: TRBD1
abundance: -
v_gene: TRBV11-1
j_gene: TRBJ2-7
CDR3nt: TGTGCCAGCACCCGGACAGGGTCCTACGAGCAGTACTTC
CDR3aa: CASTRTGSYEQYF

d_gene: -
abundance: few
v_gene: TRBV29-1
j_gene: TRBJ1-2
CDR3nt: TGCAGCGTTGAAGTGACCCTGAGACAGACCTATGGCTACACCTTC
CDR3aa: CSVEVTLRQTYGYTF